This paragraph reports one TCR beta chain. This clone turned up a few times. The specificity of this receptor is unknown. No base quality values were provided; no much bigger clone lies one nucleotide off. This record comes from a study of persistence of HIV-infected CD4 T cells (dated by TCRdb to the early 2020s). In terms of the full investigation: The median time the participants had spent on suppressive ART was 8 years. Peripheral blood samples of up to roughly 200 mL were collected at multiple time points, except for a couple of participants, who underwent leukapheresis at a single time point. The study isolated CMV- and HIV-1 Gag-responding CD4+ T cells from ART-treated individuals to examine antigen-driven clonal expansion of HIV-1-infected cells. The clonality of all cells in each sorted population was measured by TCRbeta sequencing, and the clonality of infected cells was measured by proviral sequencing. The TCR cluster analysis across participants included under ten participants for CMV and more than five participants for Gag.

Summary of the overall study and its limitations: TCRbeta richness in CMV- and Gag-responding cells was significantly lower than in anti-CD3/anti-CD28-responding cells; CMV-responding cells had higher oligoclonality than CD3/CD28-stimulated and Gag-responding cells. Few individuals were included in the study, and only a limited range of antigens was tested. Antigen-responding cells were enriched for expanded CDR3beta sequences that were degenerate, which suggests that CD4+ responses to CMV and Gag underwent convergent selection. TCR oligoclonality correlated with proviral oligoclonality within the same sorted populations. Because the TCR analyses were done in bulk, restricting them to just the rare CMV-responding cells that actually carried HIV-1 proviruses was not possible.

The treatment or condition label, as the study defines it: suppressive antiretroviral therapy. A pool of overlapping 15-mer peptides from HIV-1 Gag, at around 1 ug per peptide per mL, was used to stimulate the cells. CD4+ T cells that responded were sorted based on upregulation of both CD40 ligand and CD69. Participants were HIV-1-infected adults who started suppressive ART during chronic infection. For at least 4 years, participants had undetectable plasma HIV-1 RNA, below 50 copies/mL. To be included, a participant needed positive CMV serology and a CD4+ T cell count above 400 cells/uL. Before stimulation, PBMCs were isolated using density centrifugation and then depleted of CD8+ T cells. Stimulation of CD8-depleted PBMCs was carried out for over 15 hours with anti-CD28/CD49d costimulation, CD40-blocking antibody and enfuvirtide, to prevent new infections. Cell sorting was performed on a Beckman Coulter MoFlo Legacy or XDP sorter, and dead cells were excluded with propidium iodide. The QIAamp DNA Mini Kit was used for genomic DNA extraction from samples above one million cells, and the Quick-DNA Microprep Kit was used otherwise.

The CDR3 holds 15 amino acids from the cysteine to the phenylalanine. The sequence is cut down to CDR3 DNA, 45 bases in frame from base 1. CDR1 is given as MNHEY and CDR2 as SMNVEV, both from the germline V gene (reference sequence). The germline V and J ends show losses of 8 bases and 4 bases respectively, and no gene match explains 12 bases of the junction. TCRbeta repertoires were sequenced from genomic DNA with the immunoSEQ hsTCRB assay version 4 in survey mode. Genomic DNA was diluted to 8 to 10 ng/uL, using up to 1 ug per sample for TCRbeta sequencing. Under the source paper's analysis protocol: TCRbeta data analysis was done in ImmunoSeq Analyzer 3.0, and diversity was calculated on productive nucleotide rearrangements. Lower-bound TCR diversity was estimated with the improved Chao index, and clonality with the Gini coefficient using the Immunarch R package. Nucleotide rearrangements that differed but encoded the same CDR3beta amino acid sequence were counted as separate clonotypes. Differential abundance analysis found TCRbeta sequences that were significantly enriched in antigen-responding cells compared with anti-CD3/anti-CD28-activated cells. Using predicted peptide-MHC specificity as the basis, GLIPH2 grouped TCRs into clusters, both for each participant individually and for the merged data sets that combined participants. Not all clones reach the TCRdb copy of this immuneACCESS table, which keeps in-frame sequences only. Checked studies attribute under half of the gap to unresolved V genes and leave the rest unexplained. The D gene and trimming were derived from the DNA, and the V and J assignments and clone size from that table. The sample table lists under 20,000 clones, about 60% of them with a count of one. The top ten constitute 1.5% to 2% of the sample.

The input for sequencing was CD4+ T cells sorted from PBMCs after approximately 20-hour stimulation, taken from a patient who received antiretroviral therapy. Per the publication, the cell subset or site label means: CD40L+CD69+ CD4 T cells responding to HIV-1 Gag peptides. This TCR was sampled from an adult woman with HIV who was CMV-seropositive. The receptor chain draws on TRBV27 and TRBJ1-1, with 8 middle bases fitting TRBD1. The nucleotide sequence is given as TGTGCCAGCCTTACTTACAGGGGGGGCGGCACTGAAGCTTTCTTT. This yields the protein CASLTYRGGGTEAFF.